The rows below give T cell receptor beta chains drawn from one sample of a study of monozygotic twins with inflammatory bowel disease. TCRdb re-called the 5' RACE reads; one entry per CDR3 protein, DNA not given. The sample features 170,000 or so distinct CDR3 sequences, with roughly 7.4% in its top ten. Material: blood. These receptors originate from a human donor with ulcerative colitis or Crohn's disease, or a healthy co-twin of an affected twin (not recorded which). The CDR3 runs from the conserved cysteine through the conserved F or W. Fields, in order: J gene, V gene, CDR3 protein.

TRBJ2-1	TRBV20-1	CSALRDSSYNEQFF
TRBJ2-5	TRBV6-5	CASSYPKGQPQETQYF
TRBJ2-3	TRBV10-3	CAISERLGLDTQYF
TRBJ1-4	TRBV7-7	CASSVTTGENEKLFF
TRBJ2-7	TRBV10-2	CASKKERGAYEQYF
TRBJ2-1	TRBV5-4	CASSQLADEQFF
TRBJ1-2	TRBV4-3	CASSQAWSGGNYGYTF
TRBJ1-1	TRBV7-9	CASSRGANTEAFF
TRBJ1-2	TRBV19	CASSMGRLNYGYTF
TRBJ1-2	TRBV6-2/TRBV6-3	CASRTQGRPDDYGYTF
TRBJ2-7	TRBV5-1	CASSEGIGGKPSYEQYF
TRBJ2-1	TRBV11-1	CASSPSLAGGTAGNEQFF
TRBJ1-6	TRBV5-4	CASSSWGSSYNSPLHF
TRBJ2-2	TRBV27	CASSRSGKVGELFF
TRBJ1-3	TRBV12-3/TRBV12-4	CASSSWTSTGNTIYF
TRBJ2-1	TRBV5-5	CASSLGRGVSNEQFF
TRBJ2-6	TRBV3-1	CASSQDGGPGANVLTF
TRBJ2-7	TRBV7-2	CASSLFSLAGAEQYF
TRBJ1-6	TRBV28	CASSLVVRESPLHF
TRBJ2-3	TRBV5-1	CASSKGGPADTQYF
TRBJ2-1	TRBV11-2	CASSLSVTSFSSYNEQFF
TRBJ1-2	TRBV29-1	CSVDWQYGYTF
TRBJ1-4	TRBV7-2	CASSLVVPNEKLFF
TRBJ2-4	TRBV19	CASSIGLTKNIQYF
TRBJ1-1	TRBV12-3/TRBV12-4	CASSRDRAKIEAFF
TRBJ1-4	TRBV20-1	CSARDGGSTNEKLFF
TRBJ2-3	TRBV20-1	CSAFDRKGPPDTQYF
TRBJ2-4	TRBV12-3/TRBV12-4	CASIPSTRGAVAKNIQYF
TRBJ2-5	TRBV7-2	CASAGTFNPQETQYF
TRBJ2-2	TRBV6-1	CASSEGPANTGELFF
TRBJ2-3	TRBV10-3	CAISDWGGVWDTQYF
TRBJ1-5	TRBV6-6	CASRTGGSNQPQHF
TRBJ2-1	TRBV7-9	CASSWQGSEQFF
TRBJ1-2	TRBV6-1	CASTTGEANYGYTF
TRBJ2-7	TRBV9	CASSRWGTGGWNEQYF
TRBJ1-2	TRBV30	CAWTKQGSAYGYTF
TRBJ2-1	TRBV18	CASSPPGLAVYNEQFF
TRBJ2-1	TRBV20-1	CSAEIMGRGGDEQFF
TRBJ1-1	TRBV20-1	CSGGLNTEAFF
TRBJ1-1	TRBV14	CASSPVGTPGTEAFF